The clone carrying this TCR beta chain has a count of ten or more. The CDR3 runs to 13 residues. V was shortened by 3 bases and J by 6 bases, with 11 bases between the two germline ends. This specimen comes from a study of molecular identifiers for immune sequencing clone quantification. Via MiXCR, TCRdb re-called the PCR reads, giving one row per CDR3 protein. The repertoire holds about 320,000 distinct CDR3 sequences, with 20% to 25% as singletons. J is TRBJ1-1 and V is TRBV12-3 or TRBV12-4; maybe TRBD1 (5 bases). The receptor was derived from a human donor in good health. Some libraries in this study had Jurkat cell RNA spiked in. What was sequenced was naive CD8+ T cells from blood, with Jurkat cell RNA spiked in. Subset meaning: FACS-sorted CD8+CD4-CCR7+CD45RA+ naive T cells. The CDR3 sequence: CASSFGGVPEAFF. The CDR3 bases are TGTGCCAGCAGTTTCGGGGGGGTCCCTGAAGCTTTCTTT.